The T cell receptor (beta chain) described here comes from a study of post-analysis software for immune sequencing data. Study summary: Recorded subtypes: relapsing-remitting, secondary progressive, progressive-relapsing; some patients unannotated.

The library was made from cDNA and included unique molecular identifiers. Approximately 450,000 cDNA molecules were recovered from an input of about 1 to 10 million T cells. In TCRdb, the PCR reads were re-called with MiXCR into one record per CDR3 protein. The data show 180,000 or so distinct CDR3 sequences, 29% seen once. This CDR3 comprises 16 residues. Germline V gene data show CDR1 as MGHRA and CDR2 as YSYEKL. V was clipped by 0 bases and J by 0 bases; unmatched bases: 2. A few counts support this clonotype. The antigen is unknown. Regarding the study as a whole: Strong same-batch co-clustering of samples appeared with F measure clustering. In multiple sclerosis, normalized Chao1 diversity was significantly below that of controls. In patients, TRBV5-6, TRBV5-1 and TRBV20-1 belonged to roughly 5 TRBV segments found more frequently than in controls.

This chain links TRBV4-1 with TRBJ2-1; the match to TRBD1 covers 7 bases. The sequenced sample consisted of blood. This sequence originates from a girl aged 2-17 years with multiple sclerosis. DNA of the CDR3: TGCGCCAGCAGCCAAGAAGGGGGCGGCTCCTACAATGAGCAGTTCTTC. Amino acid sequence: CASSQEGGGSYNEQFF.